What follows is one T cell receptor beta chain and its context. Its antigen is unknown. Each patient's relapse followed autologous stem cell transplantation, and brentuximab vedotin exposure varied. Complete response, partial response or progressive disease was each patient's best response. This record belongs to a study of PD-1 blockade in classical Hodgkin lymphoma. Overall study: Intravenous delivery of nivolumab at 3 mg/kg to patients occurred every 2 weeks. General study findings and limits: Newly diagnosed patients reportedly had lower baseline TCR diversity than healthy donors. The CD4+ diversity rise by C4D1 was clearest in complete responders.

Only in-frame clones appear in the TCRdb table, and some are missing; sequencing was by immunoSEQ multiplex PCR. The data hold 25,000 to 35,000 clones, with 60% to 75% observed a single time. Germline lookup yields CDR1 SEHNR and CDR2 FQNEAQ (reference sequence). This CDR3 comprises 12 residues. Trimming pared 5 bases from V and 7 bases from J, leaving 9 bases between. This chain joins TRBV7-9 and TRBJ2-1; tentatively, D is TRBD2 (6 bases). The sample was peripheral blood mononuclear cells (PBMCs), taken before the second cycle of nivolumab. The clonotype was recovered from a human donor with classical Hodgkin lymphoma. CDR3 bases: TGTGCCAGCAGCCCCGGAGGGAATGAGCAGTTCTTC. Translating it yields CASSPGGNEQFF.